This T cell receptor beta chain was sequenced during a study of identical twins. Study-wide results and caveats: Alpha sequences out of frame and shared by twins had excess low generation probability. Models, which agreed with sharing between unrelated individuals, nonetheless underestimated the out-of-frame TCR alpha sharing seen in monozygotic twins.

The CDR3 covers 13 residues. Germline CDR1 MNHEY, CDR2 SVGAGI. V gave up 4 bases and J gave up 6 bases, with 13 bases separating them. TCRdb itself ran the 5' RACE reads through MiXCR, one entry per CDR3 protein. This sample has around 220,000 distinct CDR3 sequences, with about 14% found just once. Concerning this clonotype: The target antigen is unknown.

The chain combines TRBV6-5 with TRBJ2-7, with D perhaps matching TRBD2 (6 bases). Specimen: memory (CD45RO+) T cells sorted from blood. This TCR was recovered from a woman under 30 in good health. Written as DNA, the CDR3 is TGTGCCAGCAGTTTGAACCCGGGAGCCGAGCAGTACTTC. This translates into CASSLNPGAEQYF.